These 18 T cell receptor beta chains were sequenced from one sample in a study of T cells after yellow fever vaccination. TCRdb re-called the 5' RACE reads through MiXCR, storing one row per CDR3 protein. Among approximately 510,000 distinct CDR3 sequences listed, about a fifth were seen once. The sample in question was PBMCs, obtained approximately 22 days after the first yellow fever vaccination. The source of these receptors is a man between 18 and 29 years old who received the YFV17D yellow fever vaccine.

There are many counts of this clonotype. The gene calls are TRBV12-3 or TRBV12-4 and TRBJ2-7, with D unresolved. There are 14 residues in the CDR3. V lost 4 bases and J lost 6, with 16 bases in between. CDR3 nucleotides: TGTGCCAGCAGTTATGGTTCATCGCGGACCGAGCAGTACTTC. Its translation is CASSYGSSRTEQYF.

The chain combines TRBV9 with TRBJ2-3; D might be TRBD1 (5 bases). Trimming removed 2 bases at V and 0 bases at J, with 10 bases between. From germline, CDR1 is SGDLS and CDR2 YYNGEE. The CDR3 contains 15 residues. The CDR3 protein is CASSVTGSSTDTQYF. The CDR3 nucleotides read TGTGCCAGCAGCGTTACAGGTTCTAGCACAGATACGCAGTATTTT.

This clonotype was picked up a small number of times. The gene calls are TRBV5-6 and TRBJ2-2; D unresolved. The CDR3 has 15 amino acids. Trimming stripped 2 bases from V and 1 base from J, with 9 bases between. Per the germline V gene, CDR1 is SGHDT and CDR2 is YYEEEE. CDR3 amino acids: CASSLQSWNTGELFF. CDR3 in DNA: TGTGCCAGCAGCTTACAGAGTTGGAACACCGGGGAGCTGTTTTTT.

This clonotype has just a few counts. The chain links TRBV10-3 to TRBJ1-1; maybe TRBD1 (5 bases). The germline V gene encodes CDR1 ENHRY and CDR2 SYGVKD. CDR3 size: 15 residues. Trimming cost V 6 bases and J 1 base, with 15 bases left between them. The CDR3 sequence: CAISRSSQGNTEAFF. The CDR3 bases are TGTGCCATCAGCCGCAGTAGTCAGGGGAACACTGAAGCTTTCTTT.

The genes are TRBV6-1 and TRBJ2-1; 13 nucleotides agree with TRBD2. The CDR3 is 15 residues long. Germline values: CDR1 MNHNS, CDR2 SASEGT. The V gene end was trimmed by 6 bases and the J gene end by 10 bases; junction bases not matched to a gene: 9. CDR3 coding DNA: TGTGCCAGCAGCCCCACTAGCGGGGGGGCCAGGGAGCAGTTCTTC. Translation: CASSPTSGGAREQFF.

This chain uses TRBV7-3 with TRBJ1-2; TRBD1 agrees at 7 bases. With 0 bases clipped from V and 0 bases from J, the junction kept 4 bases outside the gene matches. The germline V gene encodes CDR1 SGHTA and CDR2 FQGTGA. This CDR3 contains 16 residues. The CDR3 DNA reads TGTGCCAGCAGCTTAACCGGGACAGACGCTAACTATGGCTACACCTTC. It encodes CASSLTGTDANYGYTF.

This clonotype has more than one count but fewer than ten. The chain couples TRBV7-8 to TRBJ1-2; perhaps TRBD1 as D (6 bases). V was trimmed by 3 bases and J by 12 bases, leaving 14 bases between them. Germline assignment: CDR1 SGHVS and CDR2 FQNEAQ. This CDR3 contains 12 residues. The chain's CDR3 is CASSFSFEGDTF. CDR3 nucleotides: TGTGCCAGCAGCTTCTCCTTCGAGGGGGACACCTTC.

J is TRBJ2-7 and V is TRBV20-1, with TRBD1 matching over 8 bases. Looked up from germline, CDR1 is DFQATT and CDR2 is SNEGSKA (reference sequence). The CDR3 spans 12 residues. The V gene end was trimmed by 4 bases and the J gene end by 5 bases; junction bases not matched to a gene: 4. The CDR3 reads CSAKDRVNEQYV. The CDR3 DNA follows: TGCAGTGCTAAGGACAGGGTAAACGAGCAGTACGTC.

The J gene is TRBJ2-1, the V gene TRBV5-1, with 7 bases fitting TRBD1. V trimming: 0 bases; J trimming: 6 bases; junction bases outside the gene matches: 6. From germline, CDR1 is SGHRS and CDR2 YFSETQ. This CDR3 contains 15 residues. CDR3 in amino acids: CASSLGQGWANEQFF. CDR3 bases: TGCGCCAGCAGCTTGGGACAGGGTTGGGCCAATGAGCAGTTCTTC.

This clonotype was observed a few times. DNA for the CDR3: TGTGCCAGCAGTTTATCGCGGGGCAGTTACACAGATACGCAGTATTTT. Protein sequence: CASSLSRGSYTDTQYF. The genes are TRBV28 and TRBJ2-3; possible D gene TRBD2, 6 bases. There are 16 residues in the CDR3. The germline V and J ends were trimmed by 1 base and 2 bases, with 13 bases remaining between them. Germline V gene data show CDR1 as MDHEN and CDR2 as SYDVKM.

This clonotype occurred many times. The gene calls are TRBV25-1 and TRBJ2-2, with a weak D call TRBD1 (6 bases). The CDR3 is made up of 15 amino acids. The germline gives CDR1 MGHDK, CDR2 SYGVNS. The V gene lost 4 bases and the J gene lost 2 bases, with 11 bases spanning the gap. DNA for the CDR3: TGTGCCAGCAGTGGAAACAGGGACAACACCGGGGAGCTGTTTTTT. This translates into CASSGNRDNTGELFF.

This clonotype was counted many times. The gene calls are TRBV10-3 and TRBJ2-3, with D unresolved. Germline CDR1 reads ENHRY; CDR2 reads SYGVKD. The CDR3 has 14 amino acids. Trimming took 0 bases from V and 4 from J, leaving 8 bases between them. The CDR3 loop is CAISESPTPDTQYF. CDR3 sequence (DNA): TGTGCCATCAGTGAGTCTCCCACCCCAGATACGCAGTATTTT.

This sequence joins TRBV7-2 and TRBJ1-1, with a tentative D call TRBD1 (6 bases). This CDR3 region has 13 residues. The V gene lost 4 bases and the J gene lost 2 bases, with 8 bases spanning the gap. Germline CDR1 and CDR2: SGHTA and FQGNSA. The CDR3 sequence: CASSWDINTEAFF. CDR3 DNA sequence: TGTGCCAGCAGCTGGGACATAAACACTGAAGCTTTCTTT.

The chain uses TRBV20-1 and TRBJ2-7; the D is unclear. The V and J ends lost 4 bases and 2 bases respectively, with 12 bases between them. Germline CDR1 reads DFQATT; CDR2 reads SNEGSKA (reference sequence). This CDR3 has 13 residues. For the CDR3, the DNA is TGCAGTGCTACTTGGCTAGATACCTACGAGCAGTACTTC. Encoded protein: CSATWLDTYEQYF.

In DNA form, the CDR3 reads TGTGCCAGCAGCTCCGGACAGCCCATAGCCTACGAGCAGTACTTC. Its translation: CASSSGQPIAYEQYF. The chain carries TRBV7-9 and TRBJ2-7; a possible D gene is TRBD1 (6 bases). The CDR3 totals 15 residues. V shed 4 bases and J shed 2 bases, with 15 bases lying between them. CDR1 is SEHNR, CDR2 FQNEAQ, per germline (reference sequence).

This clonotype was seen a handful of times. CDR3 bases: TGCAGCGTTGATATAGCCAAAAACATTCAGTACTTC. Protein sequence: CSVDIAKNIQYF. This chain links TRBV29-1 with TRBJ2-4; D uncertain. With 3 bases removed from V and 0 bases from J, the gap between germline ends came to 3 bases. Germline CDR1 SQVTM, CDR2 ANQGSEA. The CDR3 length is 12 residues.

This clonotype came up a few times. This sequence joins TRBV19 and TRBJ2-1; 8 bases are a match to TRBD2. The germline gives CDR1 LNHDA, CDR2 SQIVND (reference sequence). The CDR3 loop spans 15 amino acids. V shed 5 bases and J 3 bases; nucleotides not matched to a gene: 6. The CDR3 sequence: CASSHTGGVYNEQFF. The CDR3 DNA is TGTGCCAGTAGTCATACCGGGGGGGTCTACAATGAGCAGTTCTTC.

This chain uses TRBV20-1 with TRBJ2-5, with 8 positions matching TRBD1. Germline lookup yields CDR1 DFQATT and CDR2 SNEGSKA (reference sequence). The length of the CDR3 is 12 residues. The V gene end was trimmed by 5 bases and the J gene end by 2 bases; junction bases not matched to a gene: 1. CDR3 in amino acids: CSARQGQETQYF. The CDR3 DNA reads as TGCAGTGCTCGACAGGGGCAAGAGACCCAGTACTTC.